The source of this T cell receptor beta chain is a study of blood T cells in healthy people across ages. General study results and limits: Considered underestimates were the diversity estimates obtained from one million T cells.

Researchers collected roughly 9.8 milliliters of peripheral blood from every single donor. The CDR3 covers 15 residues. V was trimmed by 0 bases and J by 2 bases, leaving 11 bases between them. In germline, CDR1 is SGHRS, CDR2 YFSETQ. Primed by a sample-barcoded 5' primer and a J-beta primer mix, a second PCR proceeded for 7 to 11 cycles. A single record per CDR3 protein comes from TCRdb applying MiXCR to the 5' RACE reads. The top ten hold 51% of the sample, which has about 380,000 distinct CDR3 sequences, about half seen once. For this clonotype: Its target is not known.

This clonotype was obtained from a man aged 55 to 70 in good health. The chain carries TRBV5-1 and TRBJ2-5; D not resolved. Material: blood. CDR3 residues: CASSLGAAGQETQYF. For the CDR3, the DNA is TGCGCCAGCAGCTTGGGGGCAGCCGGACAAGAGACCCAGTACTTC.